The rows below give T cell receptor beta chains drawn from one sample of a study of beta chain features in type 1 diabetes. TCRdb's copy holds only in-frame clones and misses some; the assay was immunoSEQ multiplex PCR. The sample holds over 600,000 clones, 9.5% to 15% seen once. The specimen sequenced was naive CD4+ T cells from blood. All receptors derive from a man aged 25 to 45 with type 1 diabetes. CDR3s include the opening cysteine and the closing phenylalanine or tryptophan. D genes are given only for firm matches. The size of a clone is reported for some rows only, either as once, few or many, or as a class for expanded clones.

d_gene: TRBD1; abundance: few; v_gene: TRBV6-1; j_gene: TRBJ2-3; CDR3aa: CASTQSQTQGAGQYF; CDR3nt: TGTGCCAGCACACAGTCCCAAACGCAGGGGGCTGGGCAGTATTTT
d_gene: NA; abundance: NA; v_gene: TRBV7-9; j_gene: TRBJ2-3; CDR3aa: CASSPTVQGWTDTQYF; CDR3nt: TGTGCCAGCAGCCCAACGGTCCAAGGCTGGACAGATACGCAGTATTTT
d_gene: NA; abundance: few; v_gene: TRBV7-2; j_gene: TRBJ1-1; CDR3aa: CASSPVDRPNTEAFF; CDR3nt: TGTGCCAGCAGCCCCGTTGACAGGCCGAACACTGAAGCTTTCTTT
d_gene: NA; abundance: NA; v_gene: TRBV2; j_gene: TRBJ1-4; CDR3aa: CASKPTQLEKLFF; CDR3nt: TGTGCCAGCAAGCCGACACAACTGGAAAAACTGTTTTTT
d_gene: TRBD1; abundance: NA; v_gene: TRBV5-1; j_gene: TRBJ2-5; CDR3aa: CASSLAMRTGIGETQYF; CDR3nt: TGCGCCAGCAGCTTGGCTATGAGGACAGGGATTGGAGAGACCCAGTACTTC
d_gene: NA; abundance: NA; v_gene: TRBV5-1; j_gene: TRBJ2-5; CDR3aa: CASSLGQVVETQYF; CDR3nt: TGCGCCAGCAGCTTGGGGCAGGTTGTAGAGACCCAGTACTTC
d_gene: TRBD1; abundance: NA; v_gene: TRBV2; j_gene: TRBJ2-3; CDR3aa: CASSEGRGRTDTQYF; CDR3nt: TGTGCCAGCAGTGAAGGCAGGGGGCGAACAGATACGCAGTATTTT
d_gene: NA; abundance: NA; v_gene: TRBV30; j_gene: TRBJ1-3; CDR3aa: CAWSKGSGNTIYF; CDR3nt: TGTGCCTGGAGTAAGGGCTCTGGAAACACCATATATTTT
d_gene: TRBD1; abundance: few; v_gene: TRBV29-1; j_gene: TRBJ1-1; CDR3aa: CSGTGGVRTEAFF; CDR3nt: TGCAGCGGGACAGGGGGTGTGAGAACTGAAGCTTTCTTT
d_gene: NA; abundance: NA; v_gene: TRBV30; j_gene: TRBJ1-2; CDR3aa: CAWSLTVGGYGYTF; CDR3nt: TGTGCCTGGAGTCTTACTGTAGGGGGCTATGGCTACACCTTC
d_gene: NA; abundance: NA; v_gene: TRBV2; j_gene: TRBJ2-5; CDR3aa: CASNGKEETQYF; CDR3nt: TGTGCCAGCAATGGGAAGGAAGAGACCCAGTACTTC
d_gene: TRBD1; abundance: few; v_gene: TRBV19; j_gene: TRBJ1-2; CDR3aa: CASSIGRTGDGYTF; CDR3nt: TGTGCCAGTAGTATCGGCAGGACAGGGGATGGCTACACCTTC
d_gene: NA; abundance: NA; v_gene: TRBV27; j_gene: TRBJ1-2; CDR3aa: CASSSIRLANYGYTF; CDR3nt: TGTGCCAGCAGTTCCATAAGGTTAGCTAACTATGGCTACACCTTC
d_gene: TRBD2; abundance: NA; v_gene: TRBV5-6; j_gene: TRBJ2-3; CDR3aa: CASSLMPAGGTDTQYF; CDR3nt: TGTGCCAGCAGCTTGATGCCAGCGGGGGGCACAGATACGCAGTATTTT
d_gene: TRBD2; abundance: NA; v_gene: TRBV5-6; j_gene: TRBJ2-3; CDR3aa: CASKLAGVDTQYF; CDR3nt: TGTGCCAGCAAACTAGCGGGGGTAGATACGCAGTATTTT
d_gene: NA; abundance: NA; v_gene: TRBV1; j_gene: TRBJ2-7; CDR3aa: CTSSLGPGTGIYEQYF; CDR3nt: TGCACCAGCAGCCTTGGTCCCGGGACAGGGATTTACGAGCAGTACTTC
d_gene: NA; abundance: few; v_gene: TRBV7-2; j_gene: TRBJ1-2; CDR3aa: CASSTFDRSDGYTF; CDR3nt: TGTGCCAGCAGCACTTTCGACAGGTCCGATGGCTACACCTTC
d_gene: TRBD1; abundance: NA; v_gene: TRBV7-9; j_gene: TRBJ1-2; CDR3aa: CASLRTGDYGYTF; CDR3nt: TGTGCCAGCCTTCGGACAGGAGACTATGGCTACACCTTC
d_gene: NA; abundance: few; v_gene: TRBV10-3; j_gene: TRBJ2-2; CDR3aa: CAISGGHLNTGELFF; CDR3nt: TGTGCCATCAGTGGAGGGCACCTGAACACCGGGGAGCTGTTTTTT
d_gene: NA; abundance: NA; v_gene: TRBV30; j_gene: TRBJ1-2; CDR3aa: CAWSGIGVINYGYTF; CDR3nt: TGTGCCTGGAGTGGTATCGGGGTGATCAACTATGGCTACACCTTC